This TCR beta chain derives from a study of blood T cell repertoires in COVID-19. At the level of the study: Acute-phase and convalescent COVID-19 samples originated in the United States, Italy and Spain. The cDNA or gDNA used as material had been derived from T cells, B-cell-depleted T cells, or PBMCs.

TCRdb's table, derived via immunoSEQ multiplex PCR, lists solely in-frame clones and lacks some. Of 70,000 or so clones listed, 90% are singletons. This CDR3 region has 14 residues. V was pared by 3 bases and J by 2 bases, with 12 bases between. This clonotype was obtained from a human donor in a cohort sampled during active COVID-19. The sequencing input was peripheral blood. The V and J genes are TRBV5-3 and TRBJ2-7, with a possible D match to TRBD1 (5 bases). TRBV5-3 is identified as an open reading frame with a role that is uncertain. The CDR3 region is CARSSLDRAYEQYF. CDR3 nucleotide sequence: TGTGCCAGAAGCTCACTCGACAGAGCCTACGAGCAGTACTTC.